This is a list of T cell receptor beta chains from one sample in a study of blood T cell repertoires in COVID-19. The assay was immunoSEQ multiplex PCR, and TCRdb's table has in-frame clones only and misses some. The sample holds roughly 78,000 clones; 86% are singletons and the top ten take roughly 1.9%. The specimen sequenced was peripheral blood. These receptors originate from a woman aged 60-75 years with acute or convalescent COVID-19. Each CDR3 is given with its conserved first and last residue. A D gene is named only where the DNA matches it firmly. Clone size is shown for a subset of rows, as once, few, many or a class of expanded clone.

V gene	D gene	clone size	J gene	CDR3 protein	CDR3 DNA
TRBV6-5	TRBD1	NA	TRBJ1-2	CASSYEYRGSYGYTF	TGTGCCAGCAGTTACGAGTACAGGGGCTCTTATGGCTACACCTTC
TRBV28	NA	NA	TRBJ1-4	CASSSEGATNEKLFF	TGTGCCAGCAGTTCCGAGGGGGCAACTAATGAAAAACTGTTTTTT
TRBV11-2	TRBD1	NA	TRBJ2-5	CASSLVGTAGETQYF	TGTGCCAGCAGCTTAGTCGGGACAGCTGGGGAGACCCAGTACTTC
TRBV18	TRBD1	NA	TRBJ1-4	CASSPRDRGIEKLFF	TGTGCCAGCTCACCGCGGGACAGGGGAATTGAAAAACTGTTTTTT
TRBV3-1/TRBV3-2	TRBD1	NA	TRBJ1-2	CASSQLDRLGNGYTF	TGTGCCAGCAGCCAATTGGACAGGTTGGGGAATGGCTACACCTTC
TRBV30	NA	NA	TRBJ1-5	CAWSGGGYSNQPQHF	TGTGCCTGGAGTGGGGGGGGATATAGCAATCAGCCCCAGCATTTT
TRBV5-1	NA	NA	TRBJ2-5	CASSLSGSREETQYF	TGCGCCAGCAGTTTGAGCGGCAGTAGGGAAGAGACCCAGTACTTC
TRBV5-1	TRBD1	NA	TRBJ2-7	CASSLGGTGLYEQYF	TGCGCCAGCAGCTTGGGCGGGACAGGACTATACGAGCAGTACTTC
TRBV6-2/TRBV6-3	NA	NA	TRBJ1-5	CASSRGIGNQPQHF	TGTGCCAGCAGTAGGGGAATAGGAAATCAGCCCCAGCATTTT
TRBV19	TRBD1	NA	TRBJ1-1	CASSMLDRGRTEAFF	TGTGCCAGTAGTATGCTTGACAGGGGTCGGACTGAAGCTTTCTTT
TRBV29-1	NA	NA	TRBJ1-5	CSVVGADSNQPQHF	TGCAGCGTTGTCGGCGCGGATAGCAATCAGCCCCAGCATTTT
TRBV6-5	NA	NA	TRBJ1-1	CASRPLRDRGEAFF	TGTGCCAGCAGACCCCTAAGAGACAGAGGTGAAGCTTTCTTT
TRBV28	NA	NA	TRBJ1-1	CASSLSLDRNTEAFF	TGTGCCAGCAGTTTAAGCCTCGACAGGAACACTGAAGCTTTCTTT
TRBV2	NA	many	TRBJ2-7	CASSEYREGEQYF	TGTGCCAGCAGTGAATACAGGGAGGGCGAGCAGTACTTC
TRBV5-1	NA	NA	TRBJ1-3	CASSWAGSSGNTIYF	TGCGCCAGCAGCTGGGCGGGATCCTCTGGAAACACCATATATTTT
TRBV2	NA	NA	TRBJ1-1	CASTMGAAVGTEAFF	TGTGCCAGCACGATGGGGGCGGCGGTTGGCACTGAAGCTTTCTTT
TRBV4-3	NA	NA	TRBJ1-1	CASSQVVHRAGEAFF	TGCGCCAGCAGCCAAGTAGTTCACAGGGCGGGTGAAGCTTTCTTT
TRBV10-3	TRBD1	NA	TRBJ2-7	CAIRGTGDSEQYF	TGTGCCATCAGGGGGACAGGGGATTCCGAGCAGTACTTC
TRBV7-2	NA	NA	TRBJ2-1	CASSPQGGNEQFF	TGTGCCAGCAGCCCCCAGGGAGGCAATGAGCAGTTCTTC
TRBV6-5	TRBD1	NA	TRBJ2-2	CASRRTGDTGELFF	TGTGCCAGCAGACGGACAGGGGACACCGGGGAGCTGTTTTTT
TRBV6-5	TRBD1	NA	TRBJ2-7	CASRVGQGAINEQYF	TGTGCCAGCCGAGTGGGACAGGGGGCGATTAACGAGCAGTACTTC
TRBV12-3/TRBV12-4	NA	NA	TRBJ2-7	CASSFSGSYEQYF	TGCGCCAGCAGTTTCTCAGGCTCCTACGAGCAGTACTTC
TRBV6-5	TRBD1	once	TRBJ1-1	CASSSGTGALGEAFF	TGTGCCAGCAGTTCCGGGACAGGGGCGTTGGGTGAAGCTTTCTTT
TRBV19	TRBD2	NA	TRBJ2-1	CASSMSLAGGFSYNEQFF	TGTGCCAGTAGTATGAGTCTAGCGGGAGGCTTCTCCTACAATGAGCAGTTCTTC
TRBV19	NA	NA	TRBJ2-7	CASSEAYEQYF	TGTGCCAGTAGTGAGGCTTACGAGCAGTACTTC
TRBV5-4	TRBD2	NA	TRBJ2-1	CASSLDMGGNNEQFF	TGTGCCAGCAGCTTGGATATGGGAGGGAACAATGAGCAGTTCTTC
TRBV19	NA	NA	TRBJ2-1	CASSPGGIYNEQFF	TGTGCCAGTAGTCCAGGGGGGATCTACAATGAGCAGTTCTTC
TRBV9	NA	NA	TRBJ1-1	CASSVVSQNTEAFF	TGTGCCAGCAGCGTAGTTTCCCAGAACACTGAAGCTTTCTTT
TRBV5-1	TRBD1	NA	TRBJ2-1	CASSHDRGRRYEQFF	TGCGCCAGCAGCCACGACAGGGGGCGTAGGTATGAGCAGTTCTTC
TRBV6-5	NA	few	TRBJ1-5	CASSYSSRVDQPQHF	TGTGCCAGCAGTTACTCGAGCAGGGTGGATCAGCCCCAGCATTTT
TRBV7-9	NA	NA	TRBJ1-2	CASSLDSPGYTF	TGTGCCAGCAGCTTAGACTCACCGGGCTACACCTTC
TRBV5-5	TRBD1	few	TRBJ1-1	CASSLGDRGKAFF	TGTGCCAGCAGCTTGGGAGACAGGGGAAAAGCTTTCTTT
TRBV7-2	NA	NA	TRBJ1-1	CASSTQVWADTEAFF	TGTGCCAGCAGCACCCAGGTGTGGGCAGACACTGAAGCTTTCTTT
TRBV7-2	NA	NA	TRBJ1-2	CASSLRGYGYTF	TGTGCCAGCAGCTTAAGAGGATATGGCTACACCTTC
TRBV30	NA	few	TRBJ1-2	CAWGSSLNYGYTF	TGTGCCTGGGGGTCTTCTCTTAACTATGGCTACACCTTC
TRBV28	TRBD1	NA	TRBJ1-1	CASSPGQAYTEAFF	TGTGCCAGCAGTCCCGGACAGGCGTACACTGAAGCTTTCTTT
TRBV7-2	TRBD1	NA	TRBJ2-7	CASSLWTDRGSYEQYF	TGTGCCAGCAGCTTATGGACGGACAGGGGTTCCTACGAGCAGTACTTC
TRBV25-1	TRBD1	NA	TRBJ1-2	CASSAYRGPHYGYTF	TGTGCCAGCAGTGCCTACAGGGGGCCCCACTATGGCTACACCTTC
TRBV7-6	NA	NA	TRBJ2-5	CASSLSTATQETQYF	TGTGCCAGCAGCTTATCGACAGCGACCCAAGAGACCCAGTACTTC
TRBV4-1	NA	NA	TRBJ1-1	CASSLVDSNTEAFF	TGCGCCAGCAGCCTGGTTGACAGCAACACTGAAGCTTTCTTT